Shown below are 29 T cell receptor beta chains from a single sample sequenced in a study of blood T cell repertoires in COVID-19. The assay was immunoSEQ multiplex PCR, and TCRdb's table has in-frame clones only and misses some. Of hundreds of thousands of clones listed, 83% are singletons. The sequencing sample was made of peripheral blood. The receptors come from a woman between 45 and 65 years old who had recovered from COVID-19.

The chain joins TRBV19 to TRBJ2-1; 8 positions agree with TRBD2. The J segment lost 10 bases and the V segment lost 8 bases, leaving 16 bases of the junction unmatched. This CDR3 spans 15 amino acids. CDR1 and CDR2 (germline): LNHDA, SQIVND (reference sequence). The CDR3 loop is CASGLSGGQVGEQFF. In DNA form, the CDR3 reads TGTGCCAGTGGTTTAAGCGGGGGCCAGGTTGGGGAGCAGTTCTTC.

The chain is built from TRBV10-3 and TRBJ1-1; D unresolved. This CDR3 contains 14 residues. Germline CDR1 is ENHRY and CDR2 is SYGVKD. Trimming cost V 0 bases and J 0 bases, with 5 bases left between them. CDR3: CAISESSMNTEAFF. For the CDR3, the DNA is TGTGCCATCAGTGAGTCTAGTATGAACACTGAAGCTTTCTTT.

The CDR3 reads CASSIIELGTDTQYF. The DNA for the CDR3 is TGTGCCAGTAGTATTATAGAGCTGGGCACAGATACGCAGTATTTT. The chain joins TRBV19 to TRBJ2-3; no clear D gene. Trimming shortened V by 3 bases and J by 1 base, and 11 bases separated the two germline ends. Germline values: CDR1 LNHDA, CDR2 SQIVND (reference sequence). The CDR3 consists of 15 residues.

The chain carries TRBV29-1 and TRBJ2-7; a weak D match, TRBD1 (6 bases). This CDR3 spans 11 amino acids. The germline gives CDR1 SQVTM, CDR2 ANQGSEA. Trimming stripped 5 bases from V and 4 bases from J, with 9 bases between. The CDR3, as DNA: TGCAGCGTTTCAGGGGAATACGAGCAGTACTTC. Residues: CSVSGEYEQYF.

The chain couples TRBV18 to TRBJ2-3, with 10 bases fitting TRBD2. Trimming removed 0 bases from V and 4 bases from J; junction bases left unmatched: 4. Germline V gene sequence: CDR1 KGHSH, CDR2 LQKENI. The CDR3 is made up of 16 amino acids. The CDR3 reads CASSPPASGGADTQYF. CDR3 DNA: TGTGCCAGCTCACCACCAGCAAGCGGGGGGGCAGATACGCAGTATTTT.

This clone was counted between two and nine times. The chain is built from TRBV10-2 and TRBJ2-7, with a possible D match to TRBD1 (5 bases). CDR3 length: 11 amino acids. Germline CDR1 WSHSY, CDR2 SAAADI. Trimming pared 7 bases from V and 6 bases from J, leaving 10 bases between. The CDR3 nucleotides are TGCGCCAGCACCCAGGGTAGCGAGCAGTACTTC. Translated: CASTQGSEQYF.

The chain joins TRBV5-5 to TRBJ2-3; a possible D gene is TRBD1 (6 bases). The CDR3 is made up of 13 amino acids. The V gene lost 3 bases and the J gene lost 4 bases, with 9 bases spanning the gap. CDR1 and CDR2 from the germline V gene are SGHKS and YYEKEE (reference sequence). The CDR3 region is CASSYWGPDTQYF. DNA of the CDR3: TGTGCCAGCAGCTATTGGGGGCCAGATACGCAGTATTTT.

This chain connects TRBV7-2 to TRBJ1-3; 7 bases map to TRBD1. J was trimmed by 0 bases and V by 5 bases; bases with no gene match: 10. The CDR3 covers 17 residues. Germline V gene data show CDR1 as SGHTA and CDR2 as FQGNSA. Here the CDR3 reads CASSPNPTGNSGNTIYF. The CDR3 nucleotides are TGTGCCAGCAGCCCGAACCCGACAGGGAACTCTGGAAACACCATATATTTT. Variable domain in full (rest from reference TRBV7-2 and TRBJ1-3): GAGVSQSPSNKVTEKGKDVELRCDPISGHTALYWYRQSLGQGLEFLIYFQGNSAPDKSGLPSDRFSAERTGGSVSTLTIQRTQQEDSAVYLCASSPNPTGNSGNTIYFGEGSWLTVV.

This chain links TRBV5-1 with TRBJ2-4; no definite D call. Trimming stripped 4 bases from V and 7 bases from J, with 6 bases between. CDR3 length equals 11 residues. Germline CDR1 reads SGHRS; CDR2 reads YFSETQ. DNA of the CDR3: TGCGCCAGCAGCGCGGCTAACATTCAGTACTTC. It codes for CASSAANIQYF.

The V call is TRBV7-2, the J call TRBJ2-3; D possibly corresponds to TRBD1 (5 bases). Germline V gene data show CDR1 as SGHTA and CDR2 as FQGNSA. V lost 1 base to trimming and J lost 10 bases, with 6 bases between them. This CDR3 is 11 amino acids long. Written as DNA, the CDR3 is TGTGCCAGCAGCTTAGAAGGGGCGCAGTATTTT. Translated, it gives CASSLEGAQYF.

The chain joins TRBV15 to TRBJ2-3; D is unclear. In germline, CDR1 is LNHNV, CDR2 YYDKDF (reference sequence). The V gene lost 0 bases and the J gene lost 3 bases, with 7 bases spanning the gap. This CDR3 has 14 amino acids. CDR3 loop: CATSRDRRTDTQYF. The CDR3 DNA is TGTGCCACCAGCAGAGATCGCAGGACAGATACGCAGTATTTT.

The chain employs TRBV11-1 and TRBJ2-1; D unclear. In germline, CDR1 is SGHAT, CDR2 FQDESV (reference sequence). V was trimmed by 5 bases and J by 6 bases, leaving 8 bases between them. The CDR3 length is 12 residues. DNA for the CDR3: TGTGCCAGCAGCCCTTCGCGCAATGAGCAGTTCTTC. It codes for CASSPSRNEQFF.

V gene TRBV7-3 combines with J gene TRBJ2-7, with TRBD1 matching over 7 bases. The J segment lost 0 bases and the V segment lost 5 bases, leaving 7 bases of the junction unmatched. Germline CDR1 and CDR2: SGHTA and FQGTGA. CDR3 length equals 15 residues. The CDR3 protein is CASSLWTGLSYEQYF. The CDR3 DNA is TGTGCCAGCAGCCTGTGGACAGGCCTCTCCTACGAGCAGTACTTC.

This chain uses TRBV9 with TRBJ1-4, with 7 nucleotides matching TRBD1. Germline loops: CDR1 SGDLS, CDR2 YYNGEE. The CDR3 totals 18 residues. The ends lost 3 bases at V and 4 bases at J; junction bases unmatched: 15. CDR3 in amino acids: CASSAGQVQGSRNEKLFF. CDR3 sequence (DNA): TGTGCCAGCAGCGCCGGACAAGTACAGGGGAGTCGTAATGAAAAACTGTTTTTT.

For this clone: The same CDR3 also results from other DNA sequences found in this sample. The chain joins TRBV7-2 to TRBJ1-2, with D possibly matching TRBD1 (6 bases). This CDR3 has 14 amino acids. CDR1 SGHTA and CDR2 FQGNSA come from the germline V gene. V was cut by 0 bases and J by 2 bases, with 7 bases left in between. The CDR3 bases are TGTGCCAGCAGCTTAGCGGGGGCCAACTATGGCTACACCTTC. Amino acids: CASSLAGANYGYTF.

The chain recombines TRBV18 with TRBJ1-5; tentatively, D is TRBD1 (5 bases). CDR1 and CDR2 from the germline V gene are KGHSH and LQKENI. The CDR3 runs 16 residues. V was shortened by 2 bases and J by 7 bases, with 18 bases between the two germline ends. The CDR3 DNA reads as TGTGCCAGCTCACCAGAATTCGGCCGTACAGGACAGCCCCAGCATTTT. Amino acids: CASSPEFGRTGQPQHF.

The V gene is TRBV6-5, the J gene TRBJ1-1, with TRBD1 as a possible D gene (5 bases). Germline CDR1 is MNHEY and CDR2 is SVGAGI. The CDR3 sequence is 13 residues long. V lost 2 bases and J lost 5, with 9 bases in between. The CDR3 loop is CASSYPGGTEAFF. CDR3 sequence (DNA): TGTGCCAGCAGTTACCCGGGGGGGACTGAAGCTTTCTTT.

The V call is TRBV15, the J call TRBJ2-5, with 8 bases matching TRBD2. With 0 bases clipped from V and 5 bases from J, the junction kept 11 bases outside the gene matches. Germline V gives CDR1 LNHNV, CDR2 YYDKDF (reference sequence). The CDR3 sequence is 17 residues long. CDR3 sequence: CATSRDFSGGLEETQYF. The CDR3 DNA follows: TGTGCCACCAGCAGAGACTTTTCGGGGGGGTTGGAGGAGACCCAGTACTTC.

V gene TRBV27 combines with J gene TRBJ1-6; weak D call: TRBD1 (6 bases). This CDR3 has 13 residues. Trimming took 2 bases from V and 15 from J, leaving 14 bases between them. Germline-derived CDR1 and CDR2 are MNHEY and SMNVEV (reference sequence). The CDR3 sequence is CASSLMKGRGLHF. The CDR3 bases are TGTGCCAGCAGTTTAATGAAGGGCAGGGGCCTCCACTTT.

The V call is TRBV14, the J call TRBJ2-3; 9 positions match TRBD2. The V and J ends lost 0 bases and 9 bases, in that order; junction bases with no gene match: 16. In germline, CDR1 is SGHDN, CDR2 FVKESK. The CDR3 totals 18 residues. The CDR3 reads CASSQDWVASGVLGTQYF. The CDR3 DNA is TGTGCCAGCAGCCAAGATTGGGTGGCTAGCGGGGTCCTCGGGACGCAGTATTTT. The variable domain in full, completed from reference TRBV14 and TRBJ2-3, reads EAGVTQFPSHSVIEKGQTVTLRCDPISGHDNLYWYRRVMGKEIKFLLHFVKESKQDESGMPNNRFLAERTGGTYSTLKVQPAELEDSGVYFCASSQDWVASGVLGTQYFGPGTRLTVL.

This chain connects TRBV7-3 to TRBJ2-1; 10 positions match TRBD2. In germline, CDR1 is SGHTA, CDR2 FQGTGA. Trimming cost V 2 bases and J 14 bases; bases outside gene matches: 6. There are 13 residues in the CDR3. This CDR3 is CASSLLAGAKEFF. CDR3 nucleotide sequence: TGTGCCAGCAGCTTACTAGCGGGGGCGAAGGAGTTCTTC.

This rearrangement joins TRBV12-3 or TRBV12-4 to TRBJ2-7, with 7 bases aligning to TRBD1. J lost 1 base, V lost 5 bases, and 2 bases had no gene match. The CDR3 is made up of 13 amino acids. The CDR3: CASSQTGSYEQYF. CDR3 sequence (DNA): TGTGCCAGCAGTCAGACAGGGTCCTACGAGCAGTACTTC.

This clone was recorded once. The chain has TRBV19 and TRBJ2-1; no firm D call. Germline loops: CDR1 LNHDA, CDR2 SQIVND (reference sequence). This CDR3 region has 15 residues. V gave up 6 bases and J gave up 2 bases, with 14 bases separating them. CDR3: CASSLRSSAYNEQFF. In DNA form, the CDR3 reads TGTGCCAGTAGCCTTAGATCCTCGGCCTACAATGAGCAGTTCTTC. Drawing the rest from reference TRBV19 and TRBJ2-1, the complete variable domain is DGGITQSPKYLFRKEGQNVTLSCEQNLNHDAMYWYRQDPGQGLRLIYYSQIVNDFQKGDIAEGYSVSREKKESFPLTVTSAQKNPTAFYLCASSLRSSAYNEQFFGPGTRLTVL.

The chain couples TRBV14 to TRBJ2-7; maybe TRBD2 (5 bases). The germline CDR1 and CDR2 sequences are SGHDN and FVKESK. With 0 bases removed from V and 1 base from J, the gap between germline ends came to 19 bases. This CDR3 contains 18 residues. The CDR3 region is CASSQDVGRDKPSYEQYF. The CDR3 nucleotides are TGTGCCAGCAGCCAAGATGTCGGCCGGGATAAGCCTTCCTACGAGCAGTACTTC.

The chain joins TRBV3-1 (or the pseudogene TRBV3-2) to TRBJ1-4; 8 nucleotides align to TRBD1. V lost 3 bases to trimming and J lost 8 bases; unmatched junction nucleotides: 5. CDR3 length equals 14 residues. From germline, CDR1 is LGHDT and CDR2 YNNKEL (reference sequence). CDR3 loop: CASSHAGGREKLFF. CDR3 sequence (DNA): TGTGCCAGCAGCCACGCAGGGGGCCGGGAAAAACTGTTTTTT.

This chain links TRBV7-8 with TRBJ2-7; 11 bases match TRBD2. The V gene's germline CDR1 is SGHVS and CDR2 FQNEAQ. CDR3 length: 15 amino acids. V lost 6 bases to trimming and J lost 4 bases; unmatched junction nucleotides: 8. The CDR3 DNA sequence: TGTGCCAGCAGTCCAAGGCGACTAGCGGGGTACGAGCAGTACTTC. This sequence encodes CASSPRRLAGYEQYF.

The V and J genes are TRBV7-2 and TRBJ1-6; TRBD1 matches at 9 bases. The V gene's germline CDR1 is SGHTA and CDR2 FQGNSA. J lost 11 bases, V lost 5 bases, and 7 bases had no gene match. The length of the CDR3 is 14 residues. The CDR3 DNA reads as TGTGCCAGCAGCGCAGACAGGGGGTTTGCACCCCTCCACTTT. It translates to CASSADRGFAPLHF.

The chain has TRBV11-2 and TRBJ2-7; 7 bases are a match to TRBD2. V gave up 0 bases and J gave up 6 bases; unmatched junction bases: 2. The CDR3 contains 13 residues. Per germline, CDR1 SGHAT and CDR2 FQNNGV. CDR3 nucleotides: TGTGCCAGCAGCTTAGAACTAGCGCCCGAGCAGTACTTC. Translated: CASSLELAPEQYF.

This chain links TRBV14 with TRBJ1-2; the D is unclear. The CDR3 spans 14 residues. Germline CDR1 SGHDN, CDR2 FVKESK. The germline V and J ends were trimmed by 6 bases and 2 bases, with 13 bases remaining between them. The CDR3: CASRRTEGNYGYTF. The CDR3 nucleotides are TGTGCCAGCAGGCGAACAGAGGGAAACTATGGCTACACCTTC.